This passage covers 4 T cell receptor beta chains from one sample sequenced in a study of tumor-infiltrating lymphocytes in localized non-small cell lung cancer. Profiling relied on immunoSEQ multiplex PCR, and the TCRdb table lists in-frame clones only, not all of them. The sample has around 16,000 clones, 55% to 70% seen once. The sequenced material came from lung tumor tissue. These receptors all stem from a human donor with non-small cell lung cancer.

The CDR3 reads CASSRDRQGEQYF. The CDR3 DNA sequence: TGTGCCAGCAGCCGGGACAGGCAAGGCGAGCAGTACTTC. V gene TRBV5-4 combines with J gene TRBJ2-7, with 8 bases aligning to TRBD1. CDR3 length equals 13 residues. Trimming cost V 4 bases and J 6 bases; bases outside gene matches: 6. Germline values: CDR1 SGHNT, CDR2 YYREEE (reference sequence). Drawing the rest from reference TRBV5-4 and TRBJ2-7, the complete variable domain is ETGVTQSPTHLIKTRGQQVTLRCSSQSGHNTVSWYQQALGQGPQFIFQYYREEENGRGNFPPRFSGLQFPNYSSELNVNALELDDSALYLCASSRDRQGEQYFGPGTRLTVT.

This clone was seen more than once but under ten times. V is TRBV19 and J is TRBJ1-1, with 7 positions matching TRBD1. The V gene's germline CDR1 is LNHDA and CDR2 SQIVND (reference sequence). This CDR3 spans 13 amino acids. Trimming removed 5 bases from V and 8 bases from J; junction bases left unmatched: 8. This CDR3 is CASSPRGWTEAFF. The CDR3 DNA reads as TGTGCCAGTAGTCCCAGGGGGTGGACCGAAGCTTTCTTT. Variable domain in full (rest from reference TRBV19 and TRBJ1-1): DGGITQSPKYLFRKEGQNVTLSCEQNLNHDAMYWYRQDPGQGLRLIYYSQIVNDFQKGDIAEGYSVSREKKESFPLTVTSAQKNPTAFYLCASSPRGWTEAFFGQGTRLTVV.

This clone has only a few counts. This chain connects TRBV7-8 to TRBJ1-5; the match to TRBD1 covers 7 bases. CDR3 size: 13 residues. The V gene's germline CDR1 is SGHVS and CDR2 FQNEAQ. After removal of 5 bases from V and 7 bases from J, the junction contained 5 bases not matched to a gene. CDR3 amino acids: CASSRLGQQPQHF. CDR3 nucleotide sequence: TGTGCCAGCAGCCGCTTGGGACAGCAGCCCCAGCATTTT.

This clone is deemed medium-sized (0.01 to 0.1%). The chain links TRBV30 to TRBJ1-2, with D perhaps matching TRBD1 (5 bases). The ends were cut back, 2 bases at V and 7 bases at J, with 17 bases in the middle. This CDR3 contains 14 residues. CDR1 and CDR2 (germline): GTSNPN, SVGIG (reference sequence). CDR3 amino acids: CAWSSLARDFGYTF. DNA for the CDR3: TGTGCCTGGAGTAGTCTGGCCAGGGATTTTGGCTACACCTTC. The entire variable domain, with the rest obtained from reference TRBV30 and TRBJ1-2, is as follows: SQTIHQWPATLVQPVGSPLSLECTVEGTSNPNLYWYRQAAGRGLQLLFYSVGIGQISSEVPQNLSASRPQDRQFILSSKKLLLSDSGFYLCAWSSLARDFGYTFGSGTRLTVV.